This T cell receptor beta chain appears in the sequencing data of a study of T cell repertoires in cytomegalovirus infection (dated by TCRdb to between 2017 and 2020). Some background on the complete study: Peptide stimulations targeted recently identified HLA-C-restricted CMV epitopes, whose presentation resists viral immunomodulation, together with well-studied HLA-B-restricted epitopes. Donor HLA type was relevant to the analysis, as public TCR beta signatures indicated carriage of CMV infection together with the matching HLA type. What the work shows at the level of the full study, not this receptor alone: In both this cohort and an independent roughly 330-donor cohort, the cumulative frequency of public TCR beta family members distinguished carriers of CMV infection plus the relevant HLA type. In the ex vivo response, HLA-C-restricted CMV-specific TCR beta clonotypes were dominant, and in two of eight donors the single most frequent clonotype came from this HLA-C-restricted group.

This sample was sequenced with an Illumina HiSeq 1500. The raw public data were reprocessed by TCRdb itself: fastp quality trimming at Q25, MiXCR clonotype calling, in-frame beta chains only. Each record represents a unique CDR3 protein, reported with the most common genes and DNA among its rows. The sample records fewer than 1,000,000 distinct CDR3 sequences, approximately 32% of which are singletons. The ten top clones hold 10% to 15% of the sample. In the paper's terms, the treatment or condition label means: in vitro stimulation with specific CMV peptide epitopes to enrich CMV-specific T cells. Reading the germline V gene gives CDR1 ENHRY and CDR2 SYGVKD. The CDR3 runs 19 amino acids, cysteine and phenylalanine included. Only the CDR3 DNA stays, 57 bases, in frame from base 1. Relative to germline, V is 6 bases shorter and J is 2 bases shorter, with 25 bases between their ends. In the case of this clonotype: No antigen is known for it. The input lacks base qualities; no much larger clone sits a single base away.

The rearrangement combines TRBV10-3 with TRBJ2-2; a weak D assignment points to TRBD1 (7 bases agree). The specimen was cultured CD8+ T cells from PBMCs, collected from culture after CMV antigen stimulation. The sequence derives from a human donor in good health (CMV status not recorded). Some clones in this sample may be carry-over from other donors' samples. CDR3 sequence: CAISSVGGVLGGNTGELFF. The sequenced DNA: TGTGCCATCAGCTCAGTAGGGGGCGTGCTGGGAGGAAACACCGGGGAGCTGTTTTTT.